This section outlines one T cell receptor (beta chain) sequence together with its context. The sample belongs to a study of shared clonotypes between healthy human individuals. Running of the assay took place at deep level. This table comes from immunoSEQ multiplex PCR, and its TCRdb copy is limited to in-frame clones, with some not included. The profile shows about 1 million clones, about 70% of them singletons. The CDR3 runs 13 residues. V dropped 8 bases and J dropped 2 bases, with 12 bases sitting between them. The germline V gene has CDR1 LGHNA and CDR2 YSLEER. The receptor was isolated from a man younger than 35 in good health. The sample was memory CD4+ T cells sorted from blood. The subset is: CD45RA-negative fraction. The rearrangement links TRBV4-3 to TRBJ2-5, with D perhaps matching TRBD1 (5 bases). The CDR3 loop reads CASRKAGQETQYF. CDR3 bases: TGCGCCAGCCGCAAAGCAGGGCAAGAGACCCAGTACTTC.